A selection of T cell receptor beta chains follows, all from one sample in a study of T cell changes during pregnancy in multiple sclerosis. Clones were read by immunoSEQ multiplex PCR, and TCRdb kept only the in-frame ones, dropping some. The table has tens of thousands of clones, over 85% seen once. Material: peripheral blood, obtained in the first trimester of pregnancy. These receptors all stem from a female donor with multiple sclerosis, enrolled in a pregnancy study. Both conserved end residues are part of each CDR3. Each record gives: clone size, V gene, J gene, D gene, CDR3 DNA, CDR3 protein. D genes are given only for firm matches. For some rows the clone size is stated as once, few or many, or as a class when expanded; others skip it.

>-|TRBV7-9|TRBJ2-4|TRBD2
TGTGCCAGCAGCTTCGAGTTGGCGGGAGAAGCCAAAAACATTCAGTACTTC
CASSFELAGEAKNIQYF
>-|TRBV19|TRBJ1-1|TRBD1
TGTGCCAGTAGTCCTTACAGGGGGCAGAACACTGAAGCTTTCTTT
CASSPYRGQNTEAFF
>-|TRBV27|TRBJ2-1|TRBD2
TGTGCCAGCTCCACTCCACTAGCGGGGATAATTAATGAGCAGTTCTTC
CASSTPLAGIINEQFF
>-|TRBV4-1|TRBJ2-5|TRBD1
TGCGCCAGCAGCCAAGGAGGACAGGGTGGAGAGACCCAGTACTTC
CASSQGGQGGETQYF
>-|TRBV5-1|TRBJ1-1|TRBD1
TGCGCCAGCAGCATTTCGACAGGGAAGAACACTGAAGCTTTCTTT
CASSISTGKNTEAFF
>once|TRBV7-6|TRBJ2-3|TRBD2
TGTGCCAGCAGCTCACTAGCGGGGGGGCCGGGCACAGATACGCAGTATTTT
CASSSLAGGPGTDTQYF
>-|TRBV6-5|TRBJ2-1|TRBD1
TGTGCCAGCAGTTCAGGGACAGGAGGTGAGCAGTTCTTC
CASSSGTGGEQFF
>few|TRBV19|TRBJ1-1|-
TGTGCCAGTAGGTTCGCCGACAGCCCTGAAGCTTTCTTT
CASRFADSPEAFF
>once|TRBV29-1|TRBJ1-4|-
TGCAGCGTTGCCTCGGAGAGAAAACTGTTTTTT
CSVASERKLFF
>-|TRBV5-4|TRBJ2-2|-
TGTGCCAGCAGTTCTGGGGGGGCAGGGAGGACCGGGGAGCTGTTTTTT
CASSSGGAGRTGELFF
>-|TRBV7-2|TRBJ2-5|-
TGTGCCAGCAGCTTAGCGCAGGTAGTTCAAGAGACCCAGTACTTC
CASSLAQVVQETQYF
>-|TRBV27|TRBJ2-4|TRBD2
TGTGCCAGCAGTCCCCTGGGAGGGCGAGCCAAAAACATTCAGTACTTC
CASSPLGGRAKNIQYF
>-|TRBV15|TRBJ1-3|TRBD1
TGTGCCACCAGCAGAGATCGGGACAGCCGAAACACCATATATTTT
CATSRDRDSRNTIYF
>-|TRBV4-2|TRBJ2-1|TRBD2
TGTGCCAGCAGCCAAGGAGGACTCGGGGGGAGGGTCCAATACAATGAGCAGTTCTTC
CASSQGGLGGRVQYNEQFF
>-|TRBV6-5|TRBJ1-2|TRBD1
TGTGCCAGCAGTGAGACAGGGGATCATCATGGCTACACCTTC
CASSETGDHHGYTF
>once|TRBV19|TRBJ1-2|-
TGTGCCAGTAGTCCTCCCGGGGGGAGTTATGGCTACACCTTC
CASSPPGGSYGYTF
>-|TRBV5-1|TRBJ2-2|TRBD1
TGCGCCAGCAGCCTTCGACAGGGGGCAATCGGGGAGCTGTTTTTT
CASSLRQGAIGELFF
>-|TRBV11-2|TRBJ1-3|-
TGTGCCAGCAGCTTAGGGACCCCGGGGTACTCTGGAAACACCATATATTTT
CASSLGTPGYSGNTIYF
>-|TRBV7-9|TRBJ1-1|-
TGTGCCAGCAGCCCCTCCGGGACCCGGGGGATCACTGAAGCTTTCTTT
CASSPSGTRGITEAFF
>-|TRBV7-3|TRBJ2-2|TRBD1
TGTGCCAGCAGCTTAGCCGGGACAGGCAACACCGGGGAGCTGTTTTTT
CASSLAGTGNTGELFF
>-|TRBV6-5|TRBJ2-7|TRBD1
TGTGCCAGCAAATCGACAGGGACAGCCTACGAGCAGTACTTC
CASKSTGTAYEQYF
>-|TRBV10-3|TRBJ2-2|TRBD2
TGTGCCATCAGGACCGGGACTAGCGGGACCGGGGAGCTGTTTTTT
CAIRTGTSGTGELFF
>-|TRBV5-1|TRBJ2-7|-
TGCGCCAGCAGCTTGGCCGGAGGTTCCTACGAGCAGTACTTC
CASSLAGGSYEQYF
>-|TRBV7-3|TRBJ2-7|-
TGTGCCAGCAGCTTAAGGACCCGGGGAGAGCAGTACTTC
CASSLRTRGEQYF
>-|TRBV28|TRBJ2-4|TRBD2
TGTGCCAGCAGTACCCCAGCGGGAGATCGCAAAAACATTCAGTACTTC
CASSTPAGDRKNIQYF
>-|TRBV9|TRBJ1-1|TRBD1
TGTGCCAGCAGCGTGACAGGGGGCTTCTCGACGAACACTGAAGCTTTCTTT
CASSVTGGFSTNTEAFF
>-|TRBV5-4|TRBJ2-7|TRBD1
TGTGCCAGCAGCCCGGACAGGGGATACTCCTACGAGCAGTACTTC
CASSPDRGYSYEQYF
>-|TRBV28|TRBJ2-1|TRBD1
TGTGCCAGCAGTTTATCCTTCTCGGGACAGGCGGCTCTTGGGGAGGAGTTCTTC
CASSLSFSGQAALGEEFF
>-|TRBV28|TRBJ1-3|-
TGTGCCAGCAGCCCCCAAGGAAACACCATATATTTT
CASSPQGNTIYF
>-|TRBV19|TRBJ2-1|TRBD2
TGTGCCAGTAGTATAGGGCTAGCGGGAGGGGGCGCTGGACACAATGAGCAGTTCTTC
CASSIGLAGGGAGHNEQFF
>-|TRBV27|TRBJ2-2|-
TGTGCCAGCAGTCCAGGAGGGTGGGGCACCGGGGAGCTGTTTTTT
CASSPGGWGTGELFF
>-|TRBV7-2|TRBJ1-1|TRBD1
TGTGCCAGCAGCCCTCAGGGACAGCGGGACACTGAAGCTTTCTTT
CASSPQGQRDTEAFF
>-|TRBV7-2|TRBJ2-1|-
TGTGCCAGCAGCTTAGCGACAGGATCCTACAATGAGCAGTTCTTC
CASSLATGSYNEQFF
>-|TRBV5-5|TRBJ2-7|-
TGTGCCAGCAGCTTGGTTCGGGGAAACGTTTACGAGCAGTACTTC
CASSLVRGNVYEQYF
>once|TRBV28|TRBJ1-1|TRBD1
TGTGCCAGCAGTTTTCAGGGGGCGACTGAAGCTTTCTTT
CASSFQGATEAFF
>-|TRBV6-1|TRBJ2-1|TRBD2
TGTGCCAGCAGTGAACTAGCGGGTTACAATGAGCAGTTCTTC
CASSELAGYNEQFF
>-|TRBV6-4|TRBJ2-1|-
TGTGCCAGCAGTGAATCTGGGCGTCGGAATGAGCAGTTCTTC
CASSESGRRNEQFF
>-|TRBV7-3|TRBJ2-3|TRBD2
TGTGCCAGCAGCGTACTAGCGGGGGCAGATACGCAGTATTTT
CASSVLAGADTQYF
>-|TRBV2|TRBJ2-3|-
TGTGCCAGCAGCGTTCCTATTAGCACAGATACGCAGTATTTT
CASSVPISTDTQYF
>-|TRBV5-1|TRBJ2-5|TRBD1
TGCGCCACCCGAACCGGGACAGGACCCCAAGAGACCCAGTACTTC
CATRTGTGPQETQYF
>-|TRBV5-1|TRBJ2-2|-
TGCGCCAGCAGCTTGGACCTTTCTAAACTCCTGAACACCGGGGAGCTGTTTTTT
CASSLDLSKLLNTGELFF
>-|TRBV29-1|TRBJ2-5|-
TGCAGCGTTGCCCCCGGGCGGGGTGAACAAGAGACCCAGTACTTC
CSVAPGRGEQETQYF
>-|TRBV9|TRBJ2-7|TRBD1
TGTGCCAGCAGCGCCACAGGGGGCGCCCCCTACGAGCAGTACTTC
CASSATGGAPYEQYF
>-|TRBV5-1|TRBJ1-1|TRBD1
TGCGCCAGCAGCTTCTACGGGACAGGGGTTGAAGCTTTCTTT
CASSFYGTGVEAFF
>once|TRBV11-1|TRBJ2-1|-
TGTGCCAGCAGCTTAGCGGACTCTCACTCCTACAATGAGCAGTTCTTC
CASSLADSHSYNEQFF
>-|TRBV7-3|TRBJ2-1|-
TGTGCCAGCAGCCCAGGGCCTCCCTACAATGAGCAGTTCTTC
CASSPGPPYNEQFF
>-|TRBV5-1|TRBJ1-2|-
TGCGCCAGCAGCTTGGGTCCGGGGTCAAAGAACTATGGCTACACCTTC
CASSLGPGSKNYGYTF
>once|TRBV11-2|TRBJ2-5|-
TGTGCCAGCAGTCCCATGCCGGGATTCCAAGAGACCCAGTACTTC
CASSPMPGFQETQYF
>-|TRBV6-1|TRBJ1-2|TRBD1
TGTGCCAGCAGTGACCTCCTTTGGACAGGGTATGGCTACACCTTC
CASSDLLWTGYGYTF
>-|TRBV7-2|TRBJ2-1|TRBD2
TGTGCCAGCAGCTTTCGACGGACTAGCGGGATTCGCTCCTACAATGAGCAGTTCTTC
CASSFRRTSGIRSYNEQFF
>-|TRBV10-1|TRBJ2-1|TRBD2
TGCGCCAGCAGTGACGGGGGGAGCGCCAATGAGCAGTTCTTC
CASSDGGSANEQFF
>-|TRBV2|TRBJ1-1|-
TGTGCCGGCCAACCTCTTTTGAACACTGAAGCTTTCTTT
CAGQPLLNTEAFF
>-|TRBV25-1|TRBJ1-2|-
TGTGCCAGCAGTGCCGGGACTGAGCTCGTCTATGGCTACACCTTC
CASSAGTELVYGYTF
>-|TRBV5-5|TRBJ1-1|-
TGTGCCAGCAGCTCGCCGGAGATAACTGAAGCTTTCTTT
CASSSPEITEAFF
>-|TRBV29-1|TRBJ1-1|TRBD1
TGCAGCGCTCGGCTGGACAGGACACCCTCCACGAACACTGAAGCTTTCTTT
CSARLDRTPSTNTEAFF
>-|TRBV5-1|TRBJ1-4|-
TGCGCCAGCAGACGGGGGGCTGGAGAAAAACTGTTTTTT
CASRRGAGEKLFF
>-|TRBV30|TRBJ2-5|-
TGTGCCTGGAGCCGGGGTGGGGAGTACCAAGAGACCCAGTACTTC
CAWSRGGEYQETQYF
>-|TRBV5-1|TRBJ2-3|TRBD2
TGCGCCAGCAGCTTGGCCGGGCAGGGAGGGACAGATACGCAGTATTTT
CASSLAGQGGTDTQYF
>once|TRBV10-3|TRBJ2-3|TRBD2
TGTGCCATCCGTGCGGGGGGCCGCACAGATACGCAGTATTTT
CAIRAGGRTDTQYF
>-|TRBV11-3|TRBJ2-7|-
TGTGCCAGCAGCGCTACAGGGTCCTACGAGCAGTACTTC
CASSATGSYEQYF